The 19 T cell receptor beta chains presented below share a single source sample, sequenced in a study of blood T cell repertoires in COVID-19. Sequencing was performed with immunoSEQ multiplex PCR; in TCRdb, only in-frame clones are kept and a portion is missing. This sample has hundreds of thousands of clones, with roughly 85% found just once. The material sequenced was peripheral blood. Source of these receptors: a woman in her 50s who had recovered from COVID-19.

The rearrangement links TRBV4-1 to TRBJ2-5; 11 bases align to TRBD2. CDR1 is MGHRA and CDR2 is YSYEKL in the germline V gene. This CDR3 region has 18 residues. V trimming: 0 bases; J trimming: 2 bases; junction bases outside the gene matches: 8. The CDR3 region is CASSQDPGASGGQETQYF. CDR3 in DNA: TGCGCCAGCAGCCAAGATCCCGGGGCTAGCGGGGGGCAAGAGACCCAGTACTTC.

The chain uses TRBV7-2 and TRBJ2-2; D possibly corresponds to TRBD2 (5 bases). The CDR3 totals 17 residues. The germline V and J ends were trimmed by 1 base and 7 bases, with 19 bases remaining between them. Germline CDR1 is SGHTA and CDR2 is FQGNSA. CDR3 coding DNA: TGTGCCAGCAGCTTAGGGGTCGGGCCTAGAGAGGGCGGGGAGCTGTTTTTT. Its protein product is CASSLGVGPREGGELFF.

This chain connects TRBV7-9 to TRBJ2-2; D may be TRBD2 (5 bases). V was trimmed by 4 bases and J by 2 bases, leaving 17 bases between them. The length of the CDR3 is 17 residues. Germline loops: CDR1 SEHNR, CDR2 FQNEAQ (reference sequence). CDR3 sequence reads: CASSSPSGRGNTGELFF. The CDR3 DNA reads TGTGCCAGCAGCTCCCCTTCCGGTCGGGGAAACACCGGGGAGCTGTTTTTT. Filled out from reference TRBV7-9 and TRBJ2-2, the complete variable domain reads DTGVSQNPRHKITKRGQNVTFRCDPISEHNRLYWYRQTLGQGPEFLTYFQNEAQLEKSRLLSDRFSAERPKGSFSTLEIQRTEQGDSAMYLCASSSPSGRGNTGELFFGEGSRLTVL.

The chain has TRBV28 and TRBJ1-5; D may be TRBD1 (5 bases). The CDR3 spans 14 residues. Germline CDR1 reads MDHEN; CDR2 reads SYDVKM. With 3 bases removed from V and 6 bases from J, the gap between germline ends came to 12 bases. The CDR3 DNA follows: TGTGCCAGCAGTTTTGGGGTGGGGGGTCAGCCCCAGCATTTT. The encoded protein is CASSFGVGGQPQHF.

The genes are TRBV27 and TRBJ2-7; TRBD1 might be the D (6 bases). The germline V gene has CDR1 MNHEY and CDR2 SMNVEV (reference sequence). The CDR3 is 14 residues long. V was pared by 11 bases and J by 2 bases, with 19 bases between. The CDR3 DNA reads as TGTGCCCCAAGGGCGGCAGGGGATCCCTACGAGCAGTACTTC. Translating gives CAPRAAGDPYEQYF.

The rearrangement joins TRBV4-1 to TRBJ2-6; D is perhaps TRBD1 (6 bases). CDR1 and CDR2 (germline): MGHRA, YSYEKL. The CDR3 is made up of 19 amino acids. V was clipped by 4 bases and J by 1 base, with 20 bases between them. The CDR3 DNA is TGCGCCAGCAGCCCCCCGGGCCCCCTCCAGGGGTCTGGGGCCAACGTCCTGACTTTC. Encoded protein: CASSPPGPLQGSGANVLTF.

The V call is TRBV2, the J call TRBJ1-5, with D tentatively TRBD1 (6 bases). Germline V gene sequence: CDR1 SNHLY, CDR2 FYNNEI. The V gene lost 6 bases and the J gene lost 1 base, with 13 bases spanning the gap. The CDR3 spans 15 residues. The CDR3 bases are TGTGCCAGCAGAGAGGGGGATACGAGCAATCAGCCCCAGCATTTT. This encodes CASREGDTSNQPQHF.

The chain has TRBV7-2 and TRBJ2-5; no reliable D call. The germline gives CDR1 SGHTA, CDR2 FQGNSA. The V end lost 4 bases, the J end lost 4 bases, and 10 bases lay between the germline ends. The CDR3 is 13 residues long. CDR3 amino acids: CASSSPLLETQYF. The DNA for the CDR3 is TGTGCCAGCAGCTCCCCCCTCTTAGAGACCCAGTACTTC.

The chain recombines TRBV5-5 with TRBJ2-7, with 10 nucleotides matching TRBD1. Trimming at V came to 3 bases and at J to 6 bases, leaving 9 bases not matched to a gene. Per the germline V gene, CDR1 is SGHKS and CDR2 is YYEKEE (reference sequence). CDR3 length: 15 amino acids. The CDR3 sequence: CASSWGDRGFSEQYF. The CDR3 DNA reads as TGTGCCAGCAGCTGGGGGGACAGGGGATTTAGCGAGCAGTACTTC.

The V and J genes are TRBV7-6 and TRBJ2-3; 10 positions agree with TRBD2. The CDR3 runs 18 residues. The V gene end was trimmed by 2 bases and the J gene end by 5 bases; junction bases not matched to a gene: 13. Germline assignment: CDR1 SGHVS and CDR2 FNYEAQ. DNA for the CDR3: TGTGCCAGCAGCTTACCCAGGGGAGCGGGGGGGCCTGGAGATACGCAGTATTTT. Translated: CASSLPRGAGGPGDTQYF.

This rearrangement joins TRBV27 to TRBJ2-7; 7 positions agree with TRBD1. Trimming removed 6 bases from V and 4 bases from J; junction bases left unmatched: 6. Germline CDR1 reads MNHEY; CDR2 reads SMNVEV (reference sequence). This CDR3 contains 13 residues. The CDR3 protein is CASSPTGWYEQYF. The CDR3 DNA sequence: TGTGCCAGCAGCCCGACAGGGTGGTACGAGCAGTACTTC.

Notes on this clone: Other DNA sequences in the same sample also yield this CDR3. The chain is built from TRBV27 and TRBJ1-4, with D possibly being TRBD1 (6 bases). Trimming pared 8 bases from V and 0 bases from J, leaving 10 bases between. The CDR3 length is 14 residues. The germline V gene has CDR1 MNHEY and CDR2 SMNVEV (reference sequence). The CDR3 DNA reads TGTGCCAGCCGGGGGGGCGCAACTAATGAAAAACTGTTTTTT. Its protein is CASRGGATNEKLFF.

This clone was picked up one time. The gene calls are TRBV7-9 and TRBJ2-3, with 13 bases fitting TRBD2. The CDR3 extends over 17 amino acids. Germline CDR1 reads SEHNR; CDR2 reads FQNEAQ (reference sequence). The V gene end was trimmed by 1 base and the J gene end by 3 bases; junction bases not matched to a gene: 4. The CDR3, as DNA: TGTGCCAGCAGCTTAGTTGGGACTAGCGGGGCAACAGATACGCAGTATTTT. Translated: CASSLVGTSGATDTQYF. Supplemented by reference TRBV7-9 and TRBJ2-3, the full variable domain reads DTGVSQNPRHKITKRGQNVTFRCDPISEHNRLYWYRQTLGQGPEFLTYFQNEAQLEKSRLLSDRFSAERPKGSFSTLEIQRTEQGDSAMYLCASSLVGTSGATDTQYFGPGTRLTVL.

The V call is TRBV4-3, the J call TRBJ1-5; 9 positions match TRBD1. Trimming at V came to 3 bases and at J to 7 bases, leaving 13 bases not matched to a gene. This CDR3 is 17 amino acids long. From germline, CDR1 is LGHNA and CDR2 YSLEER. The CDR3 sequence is CASSQELGQGTGQPQHF. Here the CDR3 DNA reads TGCGCCAGCAGCCAGGAACTTGGACAGGGGACCGGACAGCCCCAGCATTTT.

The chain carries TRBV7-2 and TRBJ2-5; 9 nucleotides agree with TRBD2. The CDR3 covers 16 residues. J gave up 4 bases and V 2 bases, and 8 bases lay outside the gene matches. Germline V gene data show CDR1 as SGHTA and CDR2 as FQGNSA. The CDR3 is CASSLNRRGGRETQYF. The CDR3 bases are TGTGCCAGCAGCTTAAATCGGCGGGGGGGCCGAGAGACCCAGTACTTC.

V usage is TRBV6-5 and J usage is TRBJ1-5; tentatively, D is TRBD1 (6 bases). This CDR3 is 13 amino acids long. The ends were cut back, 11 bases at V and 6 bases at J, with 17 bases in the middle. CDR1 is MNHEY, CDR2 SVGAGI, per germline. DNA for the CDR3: TGTGCCGGCGGCAGGGGCGGATTTCAGCCCCAGCATTTT. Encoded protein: CAGGRGGFQPQHF.

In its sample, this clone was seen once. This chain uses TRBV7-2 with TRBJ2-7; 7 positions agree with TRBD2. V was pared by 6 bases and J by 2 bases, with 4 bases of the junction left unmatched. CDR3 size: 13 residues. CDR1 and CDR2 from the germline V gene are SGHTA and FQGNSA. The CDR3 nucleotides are TGTGCCAGCAGGAGGGGAGGGGCCTACGAGCAGTACTTC. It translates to CASRRGGAYEQYF.

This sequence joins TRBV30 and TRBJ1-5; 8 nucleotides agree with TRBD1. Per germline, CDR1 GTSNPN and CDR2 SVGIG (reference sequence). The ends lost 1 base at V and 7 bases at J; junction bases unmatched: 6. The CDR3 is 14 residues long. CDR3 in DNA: TGTGCCTGGAGTGGGACAGGGCGGGGGCAGCCCCAGCATTTT. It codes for CAWSGTGRGQPQHF.

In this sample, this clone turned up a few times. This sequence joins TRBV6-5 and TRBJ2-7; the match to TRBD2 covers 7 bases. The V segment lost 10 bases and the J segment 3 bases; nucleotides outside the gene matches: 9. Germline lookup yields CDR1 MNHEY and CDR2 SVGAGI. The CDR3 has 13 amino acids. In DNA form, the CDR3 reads TGTGCCACCCGCGCGGGCGGGAGCTACGAGCAGTACTTC. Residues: CATRAGGSYEQYF.